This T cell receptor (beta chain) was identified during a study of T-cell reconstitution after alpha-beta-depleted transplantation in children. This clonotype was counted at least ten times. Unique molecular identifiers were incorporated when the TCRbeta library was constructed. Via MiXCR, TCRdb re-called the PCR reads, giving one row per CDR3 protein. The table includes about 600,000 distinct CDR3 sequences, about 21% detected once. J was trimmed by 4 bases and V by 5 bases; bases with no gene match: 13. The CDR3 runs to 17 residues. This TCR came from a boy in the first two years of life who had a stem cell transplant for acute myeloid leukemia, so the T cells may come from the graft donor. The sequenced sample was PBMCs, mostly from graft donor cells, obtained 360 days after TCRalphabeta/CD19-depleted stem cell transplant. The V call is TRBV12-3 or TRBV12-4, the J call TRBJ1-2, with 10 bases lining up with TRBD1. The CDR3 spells CASSPKFRDRGFYGYTF. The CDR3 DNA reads TGTGCCAGCAGTCCAAAATTCCGGGACAGGGGATTCTATGGCTACACCTTC.